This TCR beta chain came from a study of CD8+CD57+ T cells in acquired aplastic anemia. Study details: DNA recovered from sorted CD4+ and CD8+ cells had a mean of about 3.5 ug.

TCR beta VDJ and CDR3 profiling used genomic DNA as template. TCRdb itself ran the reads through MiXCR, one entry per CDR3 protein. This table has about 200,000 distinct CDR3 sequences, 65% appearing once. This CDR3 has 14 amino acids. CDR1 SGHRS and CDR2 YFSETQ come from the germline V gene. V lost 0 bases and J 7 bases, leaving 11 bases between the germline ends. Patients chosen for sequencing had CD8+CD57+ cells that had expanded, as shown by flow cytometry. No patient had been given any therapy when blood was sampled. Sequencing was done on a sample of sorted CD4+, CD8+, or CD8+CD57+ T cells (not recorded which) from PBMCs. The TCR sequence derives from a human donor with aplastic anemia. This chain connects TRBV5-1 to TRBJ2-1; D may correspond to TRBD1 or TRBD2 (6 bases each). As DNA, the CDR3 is TGCGCCAGCAGCTTGGCCGAGGGGGGAAATGAGCAGTTCTTC. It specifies CASSLAEGGNEQFF.